This passage covers 4 T cell receptor beta chains from one sample sequenced in a study of blood T cell repertoires in COVID-19. Profiling relied on immunoSEQ multiplex PCR, and the TCRdb table lists in-frame clones only, not all of them. Among roughly 42,000 clones listed, 90% were seen once. Sequenced sample: peripheral blood. These receptor sequences come from a man aged 50-60 years with active COVID-19.

The table lists this clone with a count of one. The chain employs TRBV27 and TRBJ2-1, with TRBD2 matching 8 bases. The V gene end was trimmed by 6 bases and the J gene end by 4 bases; junction bases not matched to a gene: 8. The CDR3 is 15 residues long. CDR1 is MNHEY and CDR2 is SMNVEV in the germline V gene (reference sequence). This chain's CDR3 is CASRLGGTSYNEQFF. The DNA for the CDR3 is TGTGCCAGCAGGTTAGGCGGGACTAGTTACAATGAGCAGTTCTTC.

The chain carries TRBV19 and TRBJ2-1, with D possibly matching TRBD2 (5 bases). This CDR3 region has 14 residues. V dropped 2 bases and J dropped 0 bases, with 5 bases sitting between them. The germline V gene encodes CDR1 LNHDA and CDR2 SQIVND (reference sequence). CDR3 DNA sequence: TGTGCCAGTAGTATACGGGACTCCTACAATGAGCAGTTCTTC. Amino acid sequence: CASSIRDSYNEQFF.

This chain uses TRBV11-2 with TRBJ2-3, with 9 bases fitting TRBD1. Germline V gives CDR1 SGHAT, CDR2 FQNNGV. V trimming: 2 bases; J trimming: 6 bases; junction bases outside the gene matches: 3. The CDR3 length is 14 residues. The CDR3 protein is CASSLTGGRDTQYF. The CDR3, as DNA: TGTGCCAGCAGCTTAACAGGGGGCCGGGATACGCAGTATTTT. Looking up the rest from reference TRBV11-2 and TRBJ2-3 gives the full variable domain: EAGVAQSPRYKIIEKRQSVAFWCNPISGHATLYWYQQILGQGPKLLIQFQNNGVVDDSQLPKDRFSAERLKGVDSTLKIQPAKLEDSAVYLCASSLTGGRDTQYFGPGTRLTVL.

The V call is TRBV18, the J call TRBJ2-6; 8 bases are a match to TRBD2. The CDR3 sequence is 19 residues long. Germline trimming cut 2 bases from V and 0 bases from J; bases unmatched to any gene: 9. In germline, CDR1 is KGHSH, CDR2 LQKENI. In DNA form, the CDR3 reads TGTGCCAGCTCACCAGTGGGAGTAGCGGGATCCTCTGGGGCCAACGTCCTGACTTTC. Protein: CASSPVGVAGSSGANVLTF.